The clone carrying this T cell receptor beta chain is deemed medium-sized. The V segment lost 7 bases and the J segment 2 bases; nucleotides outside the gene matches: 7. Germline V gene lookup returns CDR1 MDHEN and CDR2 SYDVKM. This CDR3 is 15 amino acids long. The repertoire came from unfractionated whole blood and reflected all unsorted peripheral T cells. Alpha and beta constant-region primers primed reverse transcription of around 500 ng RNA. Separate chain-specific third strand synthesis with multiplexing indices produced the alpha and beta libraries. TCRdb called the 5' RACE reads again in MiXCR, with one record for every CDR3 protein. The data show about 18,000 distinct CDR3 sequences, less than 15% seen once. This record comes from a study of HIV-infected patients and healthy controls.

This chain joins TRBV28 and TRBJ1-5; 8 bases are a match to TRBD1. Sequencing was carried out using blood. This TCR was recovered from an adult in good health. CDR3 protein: CASTKTGQGNQPQHF. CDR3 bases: TGTGCCAGCACCAAAACGGGACAGGGCAATCAGCCCCAGCATTTT.